A selection of T cell receptor beta chains follows, all from one sample in a study of blood T cell repertoires in COVID-19. The method was immunoSEQ multiplex PCR; TCRdb's version includes in-frame clones alone and lacks a portion of them. Of approximately 74,000 clones detected, 60% to 80% appear once; the ten largest clones hold roughly 48%. Sequences were obtained from peripheral blood. These receptors originate from a human donor in a cohort sampled during active COVID-19. The CDR3 runs from the conserved cysteine through the conserved F or W. A D gene is named only where the DNA matches it firmly. Clone size is given for some rows only: seen once, a few or many times, or a class if the clone is expanded.

-,-,TRBJ2-7,TRBV13,TGTGCCAGCAGCTTACCGGAGTACGAGCAGTACTTC,CASSLPEYEQYF
-,-,TRBJ1-1,TRBV19,TGTGCCAGTAGTATGGGTCGGCTAGGGAACACTGAAGCTTTCTTT,CASSMGRLGNTEAFF
-,-,TRBJ2-1,TRBV7-2,TGTGCCAGCAGCTTAGAAACTCCAAGATATGAGCAGTTCTTC,CASSLETPRYEQFF
TRBD2,-,TRBJ2-3,TRBV20-1,TGCAGTGCTAGTCCCCTAGCGGGAGTAACAGATACGCAGTATTTT,CSASPLAGVTDTQYF
-,-,TRBJ2-3,TRBV5-6,TGTGCCAGCAGCTTGGCCGTGAGGACTAGCACAGATACGCAGTATTTT,CASSLAVRTSTDTQYF
-,-,TRBJ2-7,TRBV11-2,TGTGCCAGCAGCTTAGCGGGTAACCGCTACGAGCAGTACTTC,CASSLAGNRYEQYF
-,-,TRBJ2-3,TRBV7-2,TGTGCCAGCAGCTTAGTAGTGGGGAGGCGTGGCACAGATACGCAGTATTTT,CASSLVVGRRGTDTQYF
TRBD1,-,TRBJ1-2,TRBV5-6,TGTGCCAGCAGTGGGACAGGGGATTATGGCTACACCTTC,CASSGTGDYGYTF
-,-,TRBJ2-3,TRBV5-6,TGTGCCAGCAGCTTTGCGGGGTCGGCCCTTTTAGCGCAGTATTTT,CASSFAGSALLAQYF
-,-,TRBJ2-2,TRBV5-1,TGCGCCAGCAGCTTGCCCAGGAACCCGAACACCGGGGAGCTGTTTTTT,CASSLPRNPNTGELFF
-,-,TRBJ1-5,TRBV7-2,TGTGCCAGCAGCTTAGCAGTTAGGGGGCAGCCCCAGCATTTT,CASSLAVRGQPQHF
TRBD2,-,TRBJ2-3,TRBV24-1,TGTGCCACCAGTGCTAGCTGGGCGGGGGTAACAGATACGCAGTATTTT,CATSASWAGVTDTQYF
-,-,TRBJ1-5,TRBV28,TGTGCCAGCACTAGTCCCACAGGTCATCAGCCCCAGCATTTT,CASTSPTGHQPQHF
TRBD1,few,TRBJ2-1,TRBV3-1/TRBV3-2,TGTGCCAGCAGCCCCACAGGGGGCCTCTACAATGAGCAGTTCTTC,CASSPTGGLYNEQFF
-,once,TRBJ1-1,TRBV11-3,TGTGCCAGCAGCTCCTACGAGGGAACTGAAGCTTTCTTT,CASSSYEGTEAFF
-,-,TRBJ1-2,TRBV6-1,TGTGCCAGCAGTGAAAGCATCGGGAGAGGTAATGGCTACACCTTC,CASSESIGRGNGYTF
TRBD2,few,TRBJ2-3,TRBV3-1/TRBV3-2,TGTGCCAGCAGCTCCAGACTAGCGGGGCCCTCTCGCACAGATACGCAGTATTTT,CASSSRLAGPSRTDTQYF
TRBD1,-,TRBJ2-5,TRBV5-1,TGCGCCAGCAGCTGGGCCGGGACAGGGGGCGAGGAGACCCAGTACTTC,CASSWAGTGGEETQYF
-,-,TRBJ1-2,TRBV5-8,TGTGCCAGCAGCTTGGGAGGCAAGAAAGCTAACTATGGCTACACCTTC,CASSLGGKKANYGYTF
TRBD2,few,TRBJ2-7,TRBV19,TGTGCCAGTACCCCCAGGGAGGGGAGAACCTACGAGCAGTACTTC,CASTPREGRTYEQYF
-,-,TRBJ2-7,TRBV5-1,TGCGCCAGCCGACCCCTCGGCGGCTCCTACCACGAGCAGTACTTC,CASRPLGGSYHEQYF
TRBD1,-,TRBJ1-2,TRBV6-5,TGTGCCAGCAACGACAGGGCCAACTATGGCTACACCTTC,CASNDRANYGYTF
-,few,TRBJ1-5,TRBV15,TGTGCCACGGGGCCGAGAAAGAATCAGCCCCAGCATTTT,CATGPRKNQPQHF
TRBD1,-,TRBJ2-7,TRBV5-1,TGCGCCAGCAGCATTAACTACAGGGGTGACGAGCAGTACTTC,CASSINYRGDEQYF
TRBD2,-,TRBJ2-1,TRBV7-2,TGTGCCAGCAGCGGGGGACTAGCGAAAGCTTACAATGAGCAGTTCTTC,CASSGGLAKAYNEQFF
-,-,TRBJ2-7,TRBV7-9,TGTGCCAGCACCGGCAACTACGAGCAGTACTTC,CASTGNYEQYF
TRBD1,-,TRBJ1-4,TRBV28,TGTGCCAGCAGTTTAGTACAGGGGAAGGAAAAACTGTTTTTT,CASSLVQGKEKLFF
TRBD2,-,TRBJ2-5,TRBV25-1,TGTGCCAGCAGTGCGACTAGCGGGGTCGGAGAGACCCAGTACTTC,CASSATSGVGETQYF
-,-,TRBJ2-1,TRBV6-6,TGTGCCAGCAGCTCCGGGACAAATGAGCAGTTCTTC,CASSSGTNEQFF
TRBD1,-,TRBJ2-1,TRBV5-1,TGCGCCAGCAGCCGATCCAGGGGGAGATCCTACAATGAGCAGTTCTTC,CASSRSRGRSYNEQFF
-,-,TRBJ1-1,TRBV6-2/TRBV6-3,TGTGCCAGCAGTACCTGGGCCGCTGAAGCTTTCTTT,CASSTWAAEAFF
-,few,TRBJ2-7,TRBV20-1,TGCAGTGCCAGGGTACTCAAAAGGCAGTACTTC,CSARVLKRQYF
-,-,TRBJ1-1,TRBV5-4,TGTGCCAGCAGCTTAAAGGAGGGGCTCCTCGGAACTGAAGCTTTCTTT,CASSLKEGLLGTEAFF
-,-,TRBJ2-5,TRBV4-1,TGCGCCAGCAGCCACCCGAGAGAGACCCAGTACTTC,CASSHPRETQYF
-,-,TRBJ2-2,TRBV5-4,TGTGCCAGCACTCGGGGGGCCACGAACACCGGGGAGCTGTTTTTT,CASTRGATNTGELFF
TRBD2,-,TRBJ2-3,TRBV28,TGTGCCAGCAGTTCCCCTCGACTAGCGGGAGGGTCAGATACGCAGTATTTT,CASSSPRLAGGSDTQYF
-,-,TRBJ2-7,TRBV2,TGTGCCAGCAGTGACATCACGGACTGGTCCTACGAGCAGTACTTC,CASSDITDWSYEQYF
-,-,TRBJ2-7,TRBV5-6,TGTGCCAGCAGCCGGGAACGATACGAGCAGTACTTC,CASSRERYEQYF
TRBD1,once,TRBJ2-5,TRBV25-1,TGTGCCAGCAGTAGGGACAGGAGGGAGACCCAGTACTTC,CASSRDRRETQYF
TRBD2,-,TRBJ2-1,TRBV6-5,TGTGCCAGCAGTTCTCTAGCGGGGGGCCCCGGAAATGAGCAGTTCTTC,CASSSLAGGPGNEQFF
-,-,TRBJ2-7,TRBV6-5,TGTGCCAGCAGCCGAACCTCTTCCTACGAAGAGCAGTACTTC,CASSRTSSYEEQYF
TRBD1,-,TRBJ2-4,TRBV14,TGTGCCAGCAGCCAGACGGGACAGGGGATCAACATTCAGTACTTC,CASSQTGQGINIQYF
TRBD1,-,TRBJ1-6,TRBV9,TGTGCCAGCAGCGTGGGACAGAATTCACCCCTCCACTTT,CASSVGQNSPLHF
TRBD1,-,TRBJ2-1,TRBV24-1,TGTGCCACCAGTGATTTAGGGACAGGGGGCGGGAATGAGCAGTTCTTC,CATSDLGTGGGNEQFF
-,-,TRBJ1-2,TRBV5-6,TGTGCCAGCAGCCATCGGACAGTCTATGGCTACACCTTC,CASSHRTVYGYTF